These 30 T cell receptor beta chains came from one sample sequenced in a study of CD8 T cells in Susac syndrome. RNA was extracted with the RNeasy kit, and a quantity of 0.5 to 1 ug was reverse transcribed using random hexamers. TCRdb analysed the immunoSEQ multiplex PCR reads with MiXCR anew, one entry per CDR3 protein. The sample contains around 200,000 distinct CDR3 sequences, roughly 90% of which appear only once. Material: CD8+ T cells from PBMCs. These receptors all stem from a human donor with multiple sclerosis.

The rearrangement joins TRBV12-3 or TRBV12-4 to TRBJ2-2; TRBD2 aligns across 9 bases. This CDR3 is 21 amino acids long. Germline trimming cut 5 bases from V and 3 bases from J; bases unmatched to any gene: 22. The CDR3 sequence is CASSDLGGSGLAFRYTGELFF. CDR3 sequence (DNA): TGTGCCAGCAGTGACCTCGGGGGTTCGGGACTAGCCTTTCGGTACACCGGGGAGCTGTTTTTT.

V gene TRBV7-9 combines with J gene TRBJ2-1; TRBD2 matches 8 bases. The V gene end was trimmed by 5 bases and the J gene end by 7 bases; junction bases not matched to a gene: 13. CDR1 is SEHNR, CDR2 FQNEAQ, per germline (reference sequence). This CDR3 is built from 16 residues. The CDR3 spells CASSTSWGREVNEQFF. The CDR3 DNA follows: TGTGCCAGCAGCACCTCTTGGGGGCGGGAGGTGAATGAGCAGTTCTTC.

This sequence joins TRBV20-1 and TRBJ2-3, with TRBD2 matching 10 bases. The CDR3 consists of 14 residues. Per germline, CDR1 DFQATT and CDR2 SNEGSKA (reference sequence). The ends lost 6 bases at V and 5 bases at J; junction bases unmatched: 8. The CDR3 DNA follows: TGCAGTGCCAGTGTAGCGGGGGGTGGAGATACGCAGTATTTT. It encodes CSASVAGGGDTQYF.

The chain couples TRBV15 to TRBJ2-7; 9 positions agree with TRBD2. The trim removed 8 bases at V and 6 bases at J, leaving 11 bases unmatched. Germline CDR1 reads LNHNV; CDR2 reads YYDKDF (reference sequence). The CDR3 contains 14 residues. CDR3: CATGEREAPSEQYF. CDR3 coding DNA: TGTGCCACCGGGGAGCGGGAGGCCCCAAGCGAGCAGTACTTC. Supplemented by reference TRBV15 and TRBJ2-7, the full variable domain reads DAMVIQNPRYQVTQFGKPVTLSCSQTLNHNVMYWYQQKSSQAPKLLFHYYDKDFNNEADTPDNFQSRRPNTSFCFLDIRSPGLGDTAMYLCATGEREAPSEQYFGPGTRLTVT.

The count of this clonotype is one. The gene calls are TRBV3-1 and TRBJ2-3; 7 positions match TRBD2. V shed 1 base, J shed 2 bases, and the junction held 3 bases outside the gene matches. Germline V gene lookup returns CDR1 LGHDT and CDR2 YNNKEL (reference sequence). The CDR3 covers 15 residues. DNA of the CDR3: TGTGCCAGCAGCCAAGGGGGACTAAACACAGATACGCAGTATTTT. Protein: CASSQGGLNTDTQYF.

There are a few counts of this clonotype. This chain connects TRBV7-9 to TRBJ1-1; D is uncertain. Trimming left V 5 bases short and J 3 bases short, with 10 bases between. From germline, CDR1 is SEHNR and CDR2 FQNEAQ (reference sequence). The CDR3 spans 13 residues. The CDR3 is CASSRVGYTEAFF. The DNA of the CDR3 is TGTGCCAGCAGCCGAGTAGGCTACACTGAAGCTTTCTTT. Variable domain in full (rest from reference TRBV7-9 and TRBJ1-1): DTGVSQNPRHKITKRGQNVTFRCDPISEHNRLYWYRQTLGQGPEFLTYFQNEAQLEKSRLLSDRFSAERPKGSFSTLEIQRTEQGDSAMYLCASSRVGYTEAFFGQGTRLTVV.

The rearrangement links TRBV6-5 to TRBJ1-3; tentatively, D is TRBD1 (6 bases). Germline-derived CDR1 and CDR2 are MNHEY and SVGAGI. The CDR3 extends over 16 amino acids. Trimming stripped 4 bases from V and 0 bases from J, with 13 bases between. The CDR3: CASSLGGRFSGNTIYF. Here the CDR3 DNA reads TGTGCCAGCAGTTTAGGGGGACGGTTCTCTGGAAACACCATATATTTT.

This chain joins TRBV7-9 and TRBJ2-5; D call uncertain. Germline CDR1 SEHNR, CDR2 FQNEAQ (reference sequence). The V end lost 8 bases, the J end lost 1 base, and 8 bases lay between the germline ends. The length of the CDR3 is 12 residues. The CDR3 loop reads CASSGLQETQYF. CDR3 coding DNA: TGTGCCAGCTCCGGTCTCCAAGAGACCCAGTACTTC. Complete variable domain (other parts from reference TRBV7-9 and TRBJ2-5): DTGVSQNPRHKITKRGQNVTFRCDPISEHNRLYWYRQTLGQGPEFLTYFQNEAQLEKSRLLSDRFSAERPKGSFSTLEIQRTEQGDSAMYLCASSGLQETQYFGPGTRLLVL.

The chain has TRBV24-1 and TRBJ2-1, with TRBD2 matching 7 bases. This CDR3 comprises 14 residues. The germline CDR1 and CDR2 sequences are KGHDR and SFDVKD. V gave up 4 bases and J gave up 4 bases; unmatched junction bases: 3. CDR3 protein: CATSDPREYNEQFF. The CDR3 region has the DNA TGTGCCACCAGTGACCCGCGGGAGTACAATGAGCAGTTCTTC.

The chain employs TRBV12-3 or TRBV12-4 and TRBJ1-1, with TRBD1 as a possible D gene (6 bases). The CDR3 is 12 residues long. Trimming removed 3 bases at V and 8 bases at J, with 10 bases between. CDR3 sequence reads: CASSLTGHEAFF. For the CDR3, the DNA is TGTGCCAGCAGTTTGACAGGTCACGAAGCTTTCTTT.

The CDR3 region is CASSIAFNTEAFF. The CDR3 DNA is TGTGCCAGTAGTATAGCGTTTAACACTGAAGCTTTCTTT. V usage is TRBV19 and J usage is TRBJ1-1; no firm D call. CDR1 and CDR2 (germline): LNHDA, SQIVND (reference sequence). Deletions cut 1 base from V and 2 bases from J, with 5 bases between. The CDR3 has 13 residues.

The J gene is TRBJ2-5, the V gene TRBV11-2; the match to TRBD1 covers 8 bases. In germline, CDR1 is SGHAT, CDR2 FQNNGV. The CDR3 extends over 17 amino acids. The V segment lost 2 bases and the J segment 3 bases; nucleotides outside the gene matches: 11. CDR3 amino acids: CASSLSGQGASEETQYF. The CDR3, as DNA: TGTGCCAGCAGCTTAAGTGGGCAGGGGGCCTCTGAAGAGACCCAGTACTTC.

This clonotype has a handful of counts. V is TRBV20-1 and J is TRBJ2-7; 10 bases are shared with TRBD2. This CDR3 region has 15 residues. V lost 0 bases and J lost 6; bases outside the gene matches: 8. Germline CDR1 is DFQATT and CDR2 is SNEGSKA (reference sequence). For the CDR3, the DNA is TGCAGTGCTAGAGATATGGCTAGCGGGAGTAGCGAGCAGTACTTC. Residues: CSARDMASGSSEQYF.

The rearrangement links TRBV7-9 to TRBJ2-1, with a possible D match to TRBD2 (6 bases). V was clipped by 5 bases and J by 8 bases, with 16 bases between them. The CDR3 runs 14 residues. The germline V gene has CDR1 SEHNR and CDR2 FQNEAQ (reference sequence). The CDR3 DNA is TGTGCCAGCAGCATAGTCGGGACTTCTGATGAGCAGTTCTTC. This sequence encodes CASSIVGTSDEQFF. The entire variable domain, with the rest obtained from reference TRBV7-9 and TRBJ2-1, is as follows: DTGVSQNPRHKITKRGQNVTFRCDPISEHNRLYWYRQTLGQGPEFLTYFQNEAQLEKSRLLSDRFSAERPKGSFSTLEIQRTEQGDSAMYLCASSIVGTSDEQFFGPGTRLTVL.

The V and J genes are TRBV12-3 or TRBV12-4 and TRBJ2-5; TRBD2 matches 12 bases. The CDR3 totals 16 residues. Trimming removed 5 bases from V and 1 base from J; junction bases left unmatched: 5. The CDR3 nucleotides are TGTGCCAGCAGTCCGCGGACTAGCGGGGCCCAAGAGACCCAGTACTTC. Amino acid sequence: CASSPRTSGAQETQYF.

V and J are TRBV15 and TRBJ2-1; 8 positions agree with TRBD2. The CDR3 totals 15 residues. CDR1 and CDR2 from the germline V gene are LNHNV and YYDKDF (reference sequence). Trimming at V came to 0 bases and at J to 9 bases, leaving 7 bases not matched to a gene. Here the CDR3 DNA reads TGTGCCACCAGCAGAGACCAGCGGGGGCGCGGTGAGCAGTTCTTC. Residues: CATSRDQRGRGEQFF.

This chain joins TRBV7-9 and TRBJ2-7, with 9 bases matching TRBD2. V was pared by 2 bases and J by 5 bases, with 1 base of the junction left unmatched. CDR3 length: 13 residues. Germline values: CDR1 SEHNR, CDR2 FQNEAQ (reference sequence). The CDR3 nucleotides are TGTGCCAGCAGCTTAATAGCGGGAGACGAGCAGTACTTC. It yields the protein CASSLIAGDEQYF.

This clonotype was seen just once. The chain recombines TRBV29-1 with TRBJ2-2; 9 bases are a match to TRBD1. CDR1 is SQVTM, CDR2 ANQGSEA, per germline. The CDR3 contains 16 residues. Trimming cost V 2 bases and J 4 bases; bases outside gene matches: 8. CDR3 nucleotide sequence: TGCAGCGTTGAAAGCGAGGGGACAGGGATCACCGGGGAGCTGTTTTTT. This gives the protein CSVESEGTGITGELFF.

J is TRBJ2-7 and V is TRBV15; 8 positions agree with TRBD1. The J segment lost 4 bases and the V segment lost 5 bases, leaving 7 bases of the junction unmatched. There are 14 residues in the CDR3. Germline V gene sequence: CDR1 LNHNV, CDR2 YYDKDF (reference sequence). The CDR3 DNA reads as TGTGCCACCAGCGAAGGGACAGGCGATTACGAGCAGTACTTC. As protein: CATSEGTGDYEQYF.

Here the CDR3 DNA reads TGCAGCGCTCATAGTGGCGCGGCTGAGCAGTTCTTC. This translates into CSAHSGAAEQFF. V and J are TRBV29-1 and TRBJ2-1, with D unclear. CDR3 length equals 12 residues. From germline, CDR1 is SQVTM and CDR2 ANQGSEA. The V and J ends lost 7 bases and 9 bases respectively, with 16 bases between them.

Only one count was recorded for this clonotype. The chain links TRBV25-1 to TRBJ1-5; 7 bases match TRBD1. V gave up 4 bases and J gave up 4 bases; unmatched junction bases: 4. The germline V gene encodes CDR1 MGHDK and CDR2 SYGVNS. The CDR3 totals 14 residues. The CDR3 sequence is CASSGPGGNQPQHF. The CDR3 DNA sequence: TGTGCCAGCAGTGGACCAGGGGGGAATCAGCCCCAGCATTTT. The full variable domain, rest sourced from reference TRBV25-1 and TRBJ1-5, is EADIYQTPRYLVIGTGKKITLECSQTMGHDKMYWYQQDPGMELHLIHYSYGVNSTEKGDLSSESTVSRIRTEHFPLTLESARPSHTSQYLCASSGPGGNQPQHFGDGTRLSIL.

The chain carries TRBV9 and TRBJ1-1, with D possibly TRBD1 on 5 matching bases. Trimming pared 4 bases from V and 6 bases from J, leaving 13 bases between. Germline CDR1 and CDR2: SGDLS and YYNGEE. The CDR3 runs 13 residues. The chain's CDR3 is CASSPGLASEAFF. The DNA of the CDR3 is TGTGCCAGCAGCCCAGGGCTTGCCTCTGAAGCTTTCTTT.

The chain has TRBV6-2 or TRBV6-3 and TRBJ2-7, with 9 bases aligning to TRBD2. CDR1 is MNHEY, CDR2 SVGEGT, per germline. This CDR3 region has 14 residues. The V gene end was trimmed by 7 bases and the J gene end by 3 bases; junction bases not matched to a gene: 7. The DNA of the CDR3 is TGTGCCAGCACCGGAGCGGGAGGCCACTACGAGCAGTACTTC. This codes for CASTGAGGHYEQYF.

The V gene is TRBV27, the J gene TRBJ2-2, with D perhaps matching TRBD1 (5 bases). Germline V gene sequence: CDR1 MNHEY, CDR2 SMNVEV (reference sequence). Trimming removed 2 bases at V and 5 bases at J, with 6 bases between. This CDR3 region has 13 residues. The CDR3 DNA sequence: TGTGCCAGCAGTTTACCAGGGACCGGGGAGCTGTTTTTT. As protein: CASSLPGTGELFF.

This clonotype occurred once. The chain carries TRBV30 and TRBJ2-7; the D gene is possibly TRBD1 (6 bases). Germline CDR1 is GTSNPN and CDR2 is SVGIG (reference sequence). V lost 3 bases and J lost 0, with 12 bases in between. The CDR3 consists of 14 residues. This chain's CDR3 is CAWSEDSSSYEQYF. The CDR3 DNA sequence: TGTGCCTGGAGCGAGGACAGCAGCTCCTACGAGCAGTACTTC.

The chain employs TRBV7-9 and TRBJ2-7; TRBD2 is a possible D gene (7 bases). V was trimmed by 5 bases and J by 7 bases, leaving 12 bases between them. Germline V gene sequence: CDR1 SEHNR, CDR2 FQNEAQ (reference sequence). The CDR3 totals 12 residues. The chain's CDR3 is CASSLGGLEQYF. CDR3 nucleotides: TGTGCCAGCAGCCTCGGGGGGCTAGAGCAGTACTTC.

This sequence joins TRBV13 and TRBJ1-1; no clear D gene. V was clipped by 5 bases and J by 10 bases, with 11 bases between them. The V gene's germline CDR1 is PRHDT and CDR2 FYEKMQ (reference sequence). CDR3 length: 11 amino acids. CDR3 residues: CASSHPRVAFF. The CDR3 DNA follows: TGTGCCAGCAGCCATCCCCGTGTAGCTTTCTTT. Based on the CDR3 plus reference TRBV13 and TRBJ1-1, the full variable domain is AAGVIQSPRHLIKEKRETATLKCYPIPRHDTVYWYQQGPGQDPQFLISFYEKMQSDKGSIPDRFSAQQFSDYHSELNMSSLELGDSALYFCASSHPRVAFFGQGTRLTVV.

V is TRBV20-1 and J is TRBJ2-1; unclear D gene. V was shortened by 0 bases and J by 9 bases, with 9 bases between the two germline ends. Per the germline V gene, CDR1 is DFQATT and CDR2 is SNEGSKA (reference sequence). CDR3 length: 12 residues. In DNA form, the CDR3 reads TGCAGTGCTAGAGATCCCGTGGCTGAGCAGTTCTTC. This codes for CSARDPVAEQFF.

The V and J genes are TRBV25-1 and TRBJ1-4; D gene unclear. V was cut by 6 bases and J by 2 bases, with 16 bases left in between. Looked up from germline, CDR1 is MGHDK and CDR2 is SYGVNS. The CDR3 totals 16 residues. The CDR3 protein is CASSGSGWWTNEKLFF. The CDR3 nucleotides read TGTGCCAGCAGCGGGTCGGGGTGGTGGACTAATGAAAAACTGTTTTTT.

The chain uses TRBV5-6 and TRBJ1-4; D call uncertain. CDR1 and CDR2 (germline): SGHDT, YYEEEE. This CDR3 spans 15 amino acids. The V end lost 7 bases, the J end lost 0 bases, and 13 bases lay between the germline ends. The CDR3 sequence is CASQPLGATNEKLFF. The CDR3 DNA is TGTGCCAGCCAACCCCTCGGAGCAACTAATGAAAAACTGTTTTTT.